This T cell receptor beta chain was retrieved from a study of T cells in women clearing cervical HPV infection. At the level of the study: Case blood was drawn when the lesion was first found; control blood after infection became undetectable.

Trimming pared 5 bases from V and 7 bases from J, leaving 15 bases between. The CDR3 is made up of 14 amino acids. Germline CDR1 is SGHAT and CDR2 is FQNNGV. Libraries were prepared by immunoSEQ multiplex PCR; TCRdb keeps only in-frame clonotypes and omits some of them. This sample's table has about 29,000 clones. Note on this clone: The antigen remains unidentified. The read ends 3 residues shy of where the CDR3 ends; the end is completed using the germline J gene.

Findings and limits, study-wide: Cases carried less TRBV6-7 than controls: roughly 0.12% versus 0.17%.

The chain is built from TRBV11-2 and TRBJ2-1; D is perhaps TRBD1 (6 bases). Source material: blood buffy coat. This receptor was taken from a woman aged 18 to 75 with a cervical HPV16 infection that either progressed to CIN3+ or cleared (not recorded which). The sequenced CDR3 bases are TGTGCCAGCAGCCCAATTGGACAGCCAAATGAG. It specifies CASSPIGQPNE. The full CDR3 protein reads CASSPIGQPNEQFF. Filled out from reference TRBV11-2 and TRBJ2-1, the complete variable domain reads EAGVAQSPRYKIIEKRQSVAFWCNPISGHATLYWYQQILGQGPKLLIQFQNNGVVDDSQLPKDRFSAERLKGVDSTLKIQPAKLEDSAVYLCASSPIGQPNEQFFGPGTRLTVL.